The clone carrying this T cell receptor (beta chain) has only a few counts. The data derive from a study of tumor-infiltrating lymphocytes in oesophageal squamous cell carcinoma. Using its own MiXCR run on the PCR reads, TCRdb lists one record per CDR3 protein. The sample has some 19,000 distinct CDR3 sequences, around 35% seen once. Sequenced sample: esophageal tumor tissue. The sequence was collected from a male donor with esophageal squamous cell carcinoma.

CDR3 DNA sequence: TGTGCCAGCAGCCCCAAGTATCTGGGATCTCCCGGGGAGCTGTTTTTT. As protein: CASSPKYLGSPGELFF. V gene TRBV14 combines with J gene TRBJ2-2; no clear D gene. This CDR3 spans 16 amino acids. V gave up 4 bases and J gave up 6 bases, with 18 bases separating them. Germline V gives CDR1 SGHDN, CDR2 FVKESK.